The entry that follows covers one TCR beta chain sequence. Its antigen is unknown. The same CDR3 is also encoded by other DNA sequences in this sample. This entry comes from a study of beta chain features in type 1 diabetes. Regarding the study as a whole: People with Type 1 diabetes carried modestly yet significantly shorter TCRB CDR3s in all four CD4+ subsets.

The CDR3 spans 15 residues. CDR1 and CDR2 (germline): SGHRS, YFSETQ. V was clipped by 0 bases and J by 2 bases; unmatched bases: 2. Isolated RNA was reverse transcribed in full, so expressed TCRB transcripts were sequenced. Method: immunoSEQ multiplex PCR; TCRdb's copy keeps in-frame clones and lacks some. The sample includes more than 550,000 clones, roughly 13% of them seen just once. The chain combines TRBV5-1 with TRBJ2-7; TRBD2 matches at 10 bases. Sequencing was carried out using naive CD4+ T cells from blood. The sequence was collected from a young man with type 1 diabetes. CDR3 in DNA: TGCGCCAGCAGCTTGGAACTAGCGGGGACCTACGAGCAGTACTTC. As protein: CASSLELAGTYEQYF.